One and the same sample provided the 24 T cell receptor beta chains below, sequenced in a study of T cell repertoires in cytomegalovirus infection. From the reads, TCRdb called clonotypes with MiXCR, one entry per CDR3 protein. Found here are under 350,000 distinct CDR3 sequences, 9.5% of them singletons; the top ten hold 4.3%. The sequenced sample was PBMCs. The receptors derive from a human donor in good health (CMV status not recorded). Some clones in this sample may be carry-over from other donors' samples.

The rearrangement uses TRBV12-3 or TRBV12-4 and TRBJ1-1; weak D call: TRBD1 (5 bases). V was pared by 5 bases and J by 1 base, with 14 bases between. This CDR3 is built from 15 residues. Here the CDR3 DNA reads TGTGCCAGCAGTCCCACCGGACAAGCGAACACTGAAGCTTTCTTT. Amino acid sequence: CASSPTGQANTEAFF.

This chain connects TRBV2 to TRBJ2-7, with 7 positions matching TRBD1. Looked up from germline, CDR1 is SNHLY and CDR2 is FYNNEI. The CDR3 is 14 residues long. V shed 1 base and J 9 bases; nucleotides not matched to a gene: 9. The CDR3 loop reads CASSEEQGIRGQYF. The CDR3 DNA reads TGTGCCAGCAGTGAAGAACAGGGGATACGAGGGCAGTACTTC.

Only a few counts were recorded for this clonotype. The DNA for the CDR3 is TGTGCCAGCAGCTTATACGAAGCAGGAGGATTTGCAACTAATGAAAAACTGTTTTTT. It codes for CASSLYEAGGFATNEKLFF. This rearrangement joins TRBV7-2 to TRBJ1-4; D uncertain. Per germline, CDR1 SGHTA and CDR2 FQGNSA. The CDR3 spans 19 residues. V was cut by 2 bases and J by 0 bases, with 19 bases left in between.

This chain links TRBV7-6 with TRBJ1-3; the D gene is possibly TRBD1 (5 bases). Germline lookup yields CDR1 SGHVS and CDR2 FNYEAQ. The germline V and J ends were trimmed by 3 bases and 0 bases, with 6 bases remaining between them. CDR3 size: 14 residues. The CDR3 loop is CASSFTGSGNTIYF. Written as DNA, the CDR3 is TGTGCCAGCAGCTTCACAGGCTCTGGAAACACCATATATTTT.

The V gene is TRBV20-1, the J gene TRBJ2-7; D gene ambiguous. The CDR3 contains 13 residues. Germline V gene data show CDR1 as DFQATT and CDR2 as SNEGSKA (reference sequence). The ends were cut back, 3 bases at V and 2 bases at J, with 11 bases in the middle. Here the CDR3 reads CSASGRNPYEQYF. The CDR3 DNA follows: TGCAGTGCTAGTGGTCGGAATCCCTACGAGCAGTACTTC.

This clonotype was recorded many times. CDR3 coding DNA: TGTGCCAGCAGCTGGGGAGGGACGGTGAACACTGAAGCTTTCTTT. It codes for CASSWGGTVNTEAFF. The chain recombines TRBV7-6 with TRBJ1-1; D perhaps matches TRBD1 (5 bases). This CDR3 has 15 residues. Germline V gives CDR1 SGHVS, CDR2 FNYEAQ. Trimming left V 4 bases short and J 0 bases short, with 12 bases between.

The CDR3: CAISAGTELQGYTF. DNA of the CDR3: TGTGCCATCAGTGCAGGGACAGAACTCCAGGGCTACACCTTC. The chain carries TRBV10-3 and TRBJ1-2; 7 bases line up with TRBD1. This CDR3 is 14 amino acids long. Germline V gene sequence: CDR1 ENHRY, CDR2 SYGVKD. The V gene end was trimmed by 4 bases and the J gene end by 8 bases; junction bases not matched to a gene: 10.

The sample holds many counts of this clonotype. The chain employs TRBV11-2 and TRBJ2-4; perhaps TRBD2 as D (5 bases). This CDR3 contains 17 residues. V was pared by 6 bases and J by 3 bases, with 21 bases between. CDR1 is SGHAT and CDR2 is FQNNGV in the germline V gene. Written as DNA, the CDR3 is TGTGCCAGCAGTTCTCCCCGATATCGGGGTGGCAAAAACATTCAGTACTTC. Translation gives CASSSPRYRGGKNIQYF.

This clonotype was counted only a few times. The V and J genes are TRBV9 and TRBJ2-3; no clear D gene. The V end lost 0 bases, the J end lost 1 base, and 6 bases lay between the germline ends. Per germline, CDR1 SGDLS and CDR2 YYNGEE. The CDR3 spans 14 residues. CDR3 DNA sequence: TGTGCCAGCAGCGTAGCTTCTGGCACAGATACGCAGTATTTT. The encoded protein is CASSVASGTDTQYF.

This clonotype was seen many times. The chain links TRBV7-2 to TRBJ2-3; D is undetermined. The ends were cut back, 0 bases at V and 7 bases at J, with 11 bases in the middle. The CDR3 is 14 amino acids. The germline CDR1 and CDR2 sequences are SGHTA and FQGNSA. In DNA, the CDR3 is TGTGCCAGCAGCTTAGCCCGAGAGCAAAATACGCAGTATTTT. Its translation: CASSLAREQNTQYF. Full variable domain (missing parts from reference TRBV7-2 and TRBJ2-3): GAGVSQSPSNKVTEKGKDVELRCDPISGHTALYWYRQSLGQGLEFLIYFQGNSAPDKSGLPSDRFSAERTGGSVSTLTIQRTQQEDSAVYLCASSLAREQNTQYFGPGTRLTVL.

This clonotype was seen repeatedly, ten times or more. This chain uses TRBV27 with TRBJ2-3; 9 bases are a match to TRBD2. Per the germline V gene, CDR1 is MNHEY and CDR2 is SMNVEV (reference sequence). With V trimmed by 6 bases and J by 4 bases, 11 bases remained unmatched. This CDR3 has 16 amino acids. The CDR3 sequence is CASSNIAGVFPDTQYF. The CDR3 DNA sequence: TGTGCCAGCAGCAACATAGCGGGGGTGTTTCCAGATACGCAGTATTTT.

This clonotype was seen ten or more times. The chain has TRBV7-2 and TRBJ1-1; D gene unclear. Trimming left V 3 bases short and J 1 base short, with 12 bases between. The CDR3 contains 15 residues. CDR1 and CDR2 from the germline V gene are SGHTA and FQGNSA. The CDR3 reads CASSFKGQANTEAFF. The CDR3 DNA sequence: TGTGCCAGCAGCTTTAAGGGCCAGGCGAACACTGAAGCTTTCTTT.

This clonotype has at least ten counts. As DNA, the CDR3 is TGTGCCAGCAGCTTAGCCTCAACTAATGAAAAACTGTTTTTT. Protein: CASSLASTNEKLFF. The chain joins TRBV7-2 to TRBJ1-4; D is unclear. From germline, CDR1 is SGHTA and CDR2 FQGNSA. The length of the CDR3 is 14 residues. V lost 0 bases and J 0 bases, leaving 2 bases between the germline ends.

This clonotype was detected only a few times. A much more abundant neighbour one base away suggests this may be a read error. CDR3 amino acids: CASSATGGNQPQHF. CDR3 sequence (DNA): TGTGCCAGCAGCGCGACAGGGGGCAATCAGCCCCAGCATTTT. This rearrangement joins TRBV7-6 to TRBJ1-5; 8 bases map to TRBD1. This CDR3 has 14 residues. The trim removed 5 bases at V and 2 bases at J, leaving 2 bases unmatched. Germline V gives CDR1 SGHVS, CDR2 FNYEAQ.

This clonotype was seen ten or more times. This rearrangement joins TRBV7-9 to TRBJ2-1; 9 bases fit TRBD1. The CDR3 consists of 13 residues. After removal of 4 bases from V and 8 bases from J, the junction contained 3 bases not matched to a gene. The germline gives CDR1 SEHNR, CDR2 FQNEAQ (reference sequence). In DNA form, the CDR3 reads TGTGCCAGCAGCTCGACAGGGGGAGATGAGCAGTTCTTC. This sequence encodes CASSSTGGDEQFF.

Ten or more counts support this clonotype. The chain has TRBV18 and TRBJ2-6; D remains ambiguous. This CDR3 spans 13 amino acids. V was pared by 8 bases and J by 0 bases, with 5 bases between. In germline, CDR1 is KGHSH, CDR2 LQKENI. Here the CDR3 DNA reads TGTGCCAGCAGCCCCTCTGGGGCCAACGTCCTGACTTTC. It yields the protein CASSPSGANVLTF.

The chain carries TRBV7-3 and TRBJ2-1, with TRBD2 matching 8 bases. The germline V gene has CDR1 SGHTA and CDR2 FQGTGA. The V segment lost 6 bases and the J segment 6 bases; nucleotides outside the gene matches: 13. The CDR3 spans 16 residues. Here the CDR3 reads CASSLQGLGSLNEQFF. The CDR3 region has the DNA TGTGCCAGCAGTTTGCAGGGACTAGGCTCCCTCAATGAGCAGTTCTTC.

This clonotype was seen only a few times. V is TRBV14 and J is TRBJ1-1; no clear D. Deletions cut 6 bases from V and 7 bases from J, with 15 bases between. The CDR3 runs to 13 residues. Germline V gene lookup returns CDR1 SGHDN and CDR2 FVKESK. CDR3: CASRPMATLEAFF. In nucleotides, the CDR3 is TGTGCCAGCAGACCCATGGCAACCCTTGAAGCTTTCTTT.

The rearrangement links TRBV18 to TRBJ2-4; TRBD1 or TRBD2 may be the D gene (5 bases each). CDR3 length: 14 amino acids. Germline V gives CDR1 KGHSH, CDR2 LQKENI. Trimming pared 2 bases from V and 7 bases from J, leaving 12 bases between. CDR3 sequence reads: CASSPTTGPNIQYF. Written as DNA, the CDR3 is TGTGCCAGCTCACCAACCACGGGGCCGAACATTCAGTACTTC.

This clonotype has more than one count but fewer than ten. The chain has TRBV5-6 and TRBJ1-1; tentative D call: TRBD1 (6 bases). Trimming stripped 5 bases from V and 3 bases from J, with 8 bases between. In germline, CDR1 is SGHDT, CDR2 YYEEEE. The CDR3 spans 12 residues. The chain's CDR3 is CASRAGDTEAFF. In DNA, the CDR3 is TGTGCCAGCAGGGCAGGGGACACTGAAGCTTTCTTT.

The table lists this clonotype with many counts. This chain connects TRBV20-1 to TRBJ2-3; 9 nucleotides agree with TRBD2. The CDR3 covers 14 residues. CDR1 DFQATT and CDR2 SNEGSKA come from the germline V gene (reference sequence). Trimming cost V 4 bases and J 3 bases; bases outside gene matches: 5. The CDR3 loop reads CSATVAGVTDTQYF. The CDR3 bases are TGCAGTGCTACCGTAGCGGGAGTTACAGATACGCAGTATTTT.

This clonotype was seen at least ten times. The chain recombines TRBV7-2 with TRBJ1-2, with D unclear. Germline V lookup: CDR1 SGHTA, CDR2 FQGNSA. Trimming pared 1 base from V and 0 bases from J, leaving 9 bases between. This CDR3 spans 15 amino acids. The CDR3 DNA sequence: TGTGCCAGCAGCTTAGGTGGAGCCTCTAACTATGGCTACACCTTC. It specifies CASSLGGASNYGYTF.

Here the CDR3 reads CASSERGLMNTEAFF. The CDR3 nucleotides read TGTGCCAGCAGTGAACGGGGCCTCATGAACACTGAAGCTTTCTTT. The V and J genes are TRBV2 and TRBJ1-1; D might be TRBD1 (5 bases). Germline values: CDR1 SNHLY, CDR2 FYNNEI. V lost 2 bases and J 0 bases, leaving 10 bases between the germline ends. This CDR3 has 15 residues.

With regard to this clonotype: This may come from a read error, since a much larger clone is one base off. This chain connects TRBV24-1 to TRBJ2-1; 7 bases match TRBD1. Looked up from germline, CDR1 is KGHDR and CDR2 is SFDVKD. CDR3 length equals 15 residues. J lost 2 bases, V lost 6 bases, and 6 bases had no gene match. The CDR3 coding sequence is TGTGCCACCAGTTCTTTCCAGGGGGCCTACAATGAGCAGTTCTTC. This translates into CATSSFQGAYNEQFF.